The 29 T cell receptor beta chains below come from one sample, sequenced in a study of Ad26.COV2.S vaccination and SARS-CoV-2 variants. As for treatment: 15 to 20 received Ad26.COV2.S at low or high dose, single or two shots; several received placebo; per-sample allocation not given. The study sampled participants on day 63 after the first vaccine or placebo injection. The assay was immunoSEQ multiplex PCR, and TCRdb's table has in-frame clones only and misses some. In the table there are 350,000 to 450,000 clones, approximately 92% of which are singletons. Sequences were derived from peripheral blood, sampled in a trial of Ad26.COV2.S vaccine versus placebo. The receptors shown here come from a person between 18 and 65 years old who received the Ad26.COV2.S COVID-19 vaccine or a placebo.

The rearrangement links TRBV9 to TRBJ2-2; D not certain. This CDR3 region has 14 residues. The germline gives CDR1 SGDLS, CDR2 YYNGEE. With 2 bases removed from V and 6 bases from J, the gap between germline ends came to 11 bases. The CDR3: CASSVALIAGELFF. The CDR3 bases are TGTGCCAGCAGCGTGGCGCTAATCGCCGGGGAGCTGTTTTTT.

The gene calls are TRBV5-4 and TRBJ2-3; no definite D call. The germline V gene encodes CDR1 SGHNT and CDR2 YYREEE (reference sequence). V was pared by 3 bases and J by 2 bases, with 7 bases between. CDR3 size: 13 residues. The CDR3 sequence is CASSSDSTDTQYF. CDR3 nucleotide sequence: TGTGCCAGCAGCTCCGACTCCACAGATACGCAGTATTTT.

The chain carries TRBV5-1 and TRBJ1-3, with a possible D match to TRBD1 (5 bases). The germline gives CDR1 SGHRS, CDR2 YFSETQ. V dropped 3 bases and J dropped 0 bases, with 7 bases sitting between them. This CDR3 spans 14 amino acids. CDR3 nucleotide sequence: TGCGCCAGCAGCTATACAGGCTCTGGAAACACCATATATTTT. Protein: CASSYTGSGNTIYF.

The chain links TRBV28 to TRBJ1-1; D remains ambiguous. V lost 2 bases to trimming and J lost 1 base, with 17 bases between them. The CDR3 has 17 residues. CDR1 is MDHEN, CDR2 SYDVKM, per germline. The CDR3 DNA sequence: TGTGCCAGCAGTTTACCGTCGTTTCGGGTCGGGAACACTGAAGCTTTCTTT. Residues: CASSLPSFRVGNTEAFF. The full variable domain, its missing parts supplied by reference TRBV28 and TRBJ1-1, is DVKVTQSSRYLVKRTGEKVFLECVQDMDHENMFWYRQDPGLGLRLIYFSYDVKMKEKGDIPEGYSVSREKKERFSLILESASTNQTSMYLCASSLPSFRVGNTEAFFGQGTRLTVV.

The rearrangement uses TRBV11-2 and TRBJ2-7; D is uncertain. Germline-derived CDR1 and CDR2 are SGHAT and FQNNGV. The CDR3 length is 14 residues. V was cut by 5 bases and J by 0 bases, with 11 bases left in between. The CDR3 nucleotides read TGTGCCAGCAGCCCCACGGTCCTCTCCTACGAGCAGTACTTC. Amino acids: CASSPTVLSYEQYF.

This chain's CDR3 is CASSLASSGASDTQYF. In DNA form, the CDR3 reads TGTGCCAGCAGCTTAGCTTCTAGCGGGGCCTCAGATACGCAGTATTTT. The chain couples TRBV13 to TRBJ2-3; TRBD2 aligns across 9 bases. J was trimmed by 4 bases and V by 1 base; bases with no gene match: 6. The germline V gene encodes CDR1 PRHDT and CDR2 FYEKMQ (reference sequence). The CDR3 consists of 16 residues.

CDR3 in DNA: TGTGCCAGCAGCTCCTCTCTTGAAGTGGGGACCCAATACGAGCAGTTCTTC. Its protein product is CASSSSLEVGTQYEQFF. The chain has TRBV7-9 and TRBJ2-1, with D perhaps matching TRBD1 or TRBD2 (5 bases each). Germline values: CDR1 SEHNR, CDR2 FQNEAQ (reference sequence). V was trimmed by 4 bases and J by 10 bases, leaving 26 bases between them. CDR3 length: 17 amino acids.

The V and J genes are TRBV10-3 and TRBJ1-2; no clear D gene. The V gene's germline CDR1 is ENHRY and CDR2 SYGVKD. V lost 3 bases to trimming and J lost 4 bases, with 3 bases between them. The CDR3 has 11 residues. CDR3 bases: TGTGCCATCAGTGACAGCTATGGCTACACCTTC. This codes for CAISDSYGYTF.

This clone was seen a single time. The V and J genes are TRBV11-2 and TRBJ2-5, with 10 bases that match TRBD2. The CDR3 spans 16 residues. Germline trimming cut 4 bases from V and 5 bases from J; bases unmatched to any gene: 10. In germline, CDR1 is SGHAT, CDR2 FQNNGV. CDR3 region: CASSSGAGGPWETQYF. The CDR3, as DNA: TGTGCCAGCAGCTCTGGAGCGGGGGGGCCTTGGGAGACCCAGTACTTC.

The chain recombines TRBV4-1 with TRBJ2-7, with D maybe TRBD1 (6 bases). From germline, CDR1 is MGHRA and CDR2 YSYEKL. The CDR3 has 15 amino acids. Trimming cost V 3 bases and J 2 bases, with 14 bases left between them. This chain's CDR3 is CASSQEPRGAYEQYF. CDR3 nucleotide sequence: TGCGCCAGCAGCCAGGAACCCAGGGGCGCCTACGAGCAGTACTTC.

The V gene is TRBV11-2, the J gene TRBJ2-7, with 9 bases that match TRBD1. The junction had 12 bases not matched to a gene; V was cut back by 4 bases and J by 2 bases. The CDR3 covers 17 residues. The germline V gene has CDR1 SGHAT and CDR2 FQNNGV. The CDR3 protein is CASSSPSQQGATYEQYF. DNA for the CDR3: TGTGCCAGCAGCTCCCCTTCCCAACAGGGGGCTACCTACGAGCAGTACTTC.

This chain connects TRBV7-2 to TRBJ1-3; no firm D call. The V gene lost 5 bases and the J gene lost 0 bases, with 11 bases spanning the gap. This CDR3 is built from 15 residues. Germline CDR1 and CDR2: SGHTA and FQGNSA. This chain's CDR3 is CASSIDGFSGNTIYF. CDR3 nucleotides: TGTGCCAGCAGCATAGACGGATTCTCTGGAAACACCATATATTTT. Using reference TRBV7-2 and TRBJ1-3 for the parts outside the CDR3, the full variable domain is GAGVSQSPSNKVTEKGKDVELRCDPISGHTALYWYRQSLGQGLEFLIYFQGNSAPDKSGLPSDRFSAERTGGSVSTLTIQRTQQEDSAVYLCASSIDGFSGNTIYFGEGSWLTVV.

The DNA for the CDR3 is TGTGCCAGCAGTTACTCGATTCTCTACGAGCAGTACTTC. It specifies CASSYSILYEQYF. This rearrangement joins TRBV6-2 or TRBV6-3 to TRBJ2-7, with D unclear. The germline V and J ends were trimmed by 0 bases and 3 bases, with 6 bases remaining between them. The CDR3 is made up of 13 amino acids. The germline CDR1 and CDR2 sequences are MNHEY and SVGEGT.

The chain uses TRBV11-3 and TRBJ2-2; 8 bases align to TRBD2. The CDR3 has 14 amino acids. CDR1 is SGHNT, CDR2 YENEEA, per germline. Unmatched junction bases numbered 1, after V lost 6 bases and J lost 1 base. The CDR3 nucleotides read TGTGCCAGCAGAAGCGGGGGGAACACCGGGGAGCTGTTTTTT. It is translated as CASRSGGNTGELFF.

The chain has TRBV6-2 or TRBV6-3 and TRBJ2-5, with 8 bases fitting TRBD2. V was pared by 5 bases and J by 0 bases, with 17 bases of the junction left unmatched. Germline CDR1 and CDR2: MNHEY and SVGEGT. The CDR3 spans 19 residues. The CDR3 nucleotides read TGTGCCAGCAGTCCACCCGACCCCATACTAGCGGCATACCAAGAGACCCAGTACTTC. This codes for CASSPPDPILAAYQETQYF.

This clone was observed a single time. The chain is built from TRBV2 and TRBJ2-1; D unclear. The germline CDR1 and CDR2 sequences are SNHLY and FYNNEI. The V and J ends lost 7 bases and 3 bases respectively, with 7 bases between them. The CDR3 is 12 residues long. The CDR3 nucleotides are TGTGCCAGCAAGCAGGACTACAATGAGCAGTTCTTC. Translated, it gives CASKQDYNEQFF.

Only a few counts were recorded for this clone. V is TRBV5-5 and J is TRBJ2-7, with 8 bases identical to TRBD2. This CDR3 is built from 16 residues. Germline assignment: CDR1 SGHKS and CDR2 YYEKEE (reference sequence). With V trimmed by 0 bases and J by 2 bases, 7 bases remained unmatched. The CDR3 loop reads CASSLGLRGGPYEQYF. In nucleotides, the CDR3 is TGTGCCAGCAGCTTGGGGCTACGCGGGGGGCCCTACGAGCAGTACTTC.

The rearrangement links TRBV5-1 to TRBJ2-5; 12 bases align to TRBD1. The CDR3 runs 15 residues. Trimming removed 5 bases from V and 6 bases from J; junction bases left unmatched: 8. Germline lookup yields CDR1 SGHRS and CDR2 YFSETQ. Here the CDR3 reads CASRPGQGAVQTQYF. CDR3 nucleotides: TGCGCCAGCAGGCCGGGACAGGGGGCTGTTCAGACCCAGTACTTC.

This clone has just a few counts. The CDR3 DNA reads as TGTGCCAGCGACAGAAAATATAGCAATCAGCCCCAGCATTTT. This encodes CASDRKYSNQPQHF. The gene calls are TRBV19 and TRBJ1-5; possibly TRBD1 for D (5 bases). Trimming pared 9 bases from V and 0 bases from J, leaving 12 bases between. The CDR3 consists of 14 residues. CDR1 LNHDA and CDR2 SQIVND come from the germline V gene (reference sequence).

The count of this clone is one. The V gene is TRBV5-4, the J gene TRBJ2-7; 9 positions agree with TRBD1. Unmatched junction bases numbered 5, after V lost 3 bases and J lost 4 bases. This CDR3 region has 14 residues. CDR1 is SGHNT and CDR2 is YYREEE in the germline V gene (reference sequence). The CDR3 DNA sequence: TGTGCCAGCAGCTCCGGGACAGGGCGATACGAGCAGTACTTC. Translation gives CASSSGTGRYEQYF.

The chain combines TRBV27 with TRBJ1-5; D unresolved. The length of the CDR3 is 12 residues. V lost 3 bases to trimming and J lost 7 bases, with 7 bases between them. Germline CDR1 MNHEY, CDR2 SMNVEV (reference sequence). The CDR3 region has the DNA TGTGCCAGCAGTTTCAATGGACAGCCCCAGCATTTT. Translated, it gives CASSFNGQPQHF.

The chain employs TRBV4-2 and TRBJ2-5; the D call may be TRBD1 or TRBD2 (5 bases each). Trimming stripped 1 base from V and 3 bases from J, with 12 bases between. CDR3 length: 15 residues. Germline CDR1 LGHNA, CDR2 YNFKEQ. This CDR3 is CASSQVGTNKETQYF. CDR3 in DNA: TGTGCCAGCAGCCAAGTTGGGACGAATAAAGAGACCCAGTACTTC.

This chain uses TRBV12-3 or TRBV12-4 with TRBJ1-1; 7 bases match TRBD1. The CDR3 contains 13 residues. The ends lost 4 bases at V and 4 bases at J; junction bases unmatched: 3. DNA of the CDR3: TGTGCCAGCAGTTGGGCAGGGGGCACTGAAGCTTTCTTT. Amino acids: CASSWAGGTEAFF.

The rearrangement uses TRBV6-2 or TRBV6-3 and TRBJ2-7, with 9 positions matching TRBD1. The J segment lost 0 bases and the V segment lost 2 bases, leaving 8 bases of the junction unmatched. CDR1 is MNHEY, CDR2 SVGEGT, per germline. This CDR3 has 17 residues. In DNA form, the CDR3 reads TGTGCCAGCAGTTACCCAACCGGACAGGGGCCCTCCTACGAGCAGTACTTC. This encodes CASSYPTGQGPSYEQYF.

The rearrangement joins TRBV5-1 to TRBJ2-5, with 8 bases aligning to TRBD2. Germline CDR1 reads SGHRS; CDR2 reads YFSETQ. The CDR3 has 15 residues. With 2 bases clipped from V and 3 bases from J, the junction kept 6 bases outside the gene matches. The CDR3 DNA reads as TGCGCCAGCAGCTTTCCCCGGGGGGGAAAAGAGACCCAGTACTTC. It yields the protein CASSFPRGGKETQYF.

The chain combines TRBV5-1 with TRBJ2-2; TRBD1 agrees at 10 bases. CDR3 length equals 15 residues. Unmatched junction bases numbered 10, after V lost 9 bases and J lost 5 bases. In germline, CDR1 is SGHRS, CDR2 YFSETQ. In DNA, the CDR3 is TGCGCCACCTTCGCCGGGACAGGGGTGACCGGGGAGCTGTTTTTT. Amino acids: CATFAGTGVTGELFF.

Concerning this clone: The same CDR3 arises from other DNA sequences in this sample as well. The chain uses TRBV7-9 and TRBJ1-1, with TRBD1 as a possible D gene (5 bases). Trimming left V 2 bases short and J 0 bases short, with 10 bases between. This CDR3 is built from 15 residues. Germline V CDR1 and CDR2: SEHNR, FQNEAQ (reference sequence). The CDR3 region has the DNA TGTGCCAGCAGCTTAATCCAGGGATTGAACACTGAAGCTTTCTTT. It translates to CASSLIQGLNTEAFF.

The rearrangement links TRBV20-1 to TRBJ2-1; D is ambiguous. CDR1 is DFQATT, CDR2 SNEGSKA, per germline (reference sequence). The ends were cut back, 1 base at V and 10 bases at J, with 8 bases in the middle. CDR3 length equals 11 residues. The CDR3 coding sequence is TGCAGTGCTAGAGGGCGACCAGAGCAGTTCTTC. It is translated as CSARGRPEQFF.

In its sample, this clone was seen once. This chain links TRBV30 with TRBJ2-4, with 8 bases aligning to TRBD1. Germline trimming cut 1 base from V and 6 bases from J; bases unmatched to any gene: 2. Germline loops: CDR1 GTSNPN, CDR2 SVGIG (reference sequence). The CDR3 sequence is 13 residues long. CDR3 bases: TGTGCCTGGAGTGCAGGGGGCTCAAACATTCAGTACTTC. Protein: CAWSAGGSNIQYF.